These T cell receptor beta chains were read from a single sample in a study of blood T cells in healthy people across ages. TCRdb reprocessed the 5' RACE reads via MiXCR and lists one record per CDR3 protein. The sample records 1.5 million to 2 million distinct CDR3 sequences, roughly 27% being singletons. Material: blood. The receptors shown here come from a woman in her twenties or thirties in good health. The CDR3 runs from the conserved cysteine through the conserved F or W. The D gene is left open where the match is weak. Clone size is shown for a subset of rows, as once, few, many or a class of expanded clone.

D	V	length	size	J	DNA	CDR3
TRBD1	TRBV12-3/TRBV12-4	13	.	TRBJ1-1	TGTGCCAGCAGTCTATGGGACAGTAGACATGCTTTCTTT	CASSLWDSRHAFF
.	TRBV20-1	16	.	TRBJ1-2	TGCAGTGCTAGAGGCGGGACAACCGATTTTAACTATGGCTACACCTTC	CSARGGTTDFNYGYTF
TRBD2	TRBV6-1	20	.	TRBJ2-1	TGTGCCAGCAGGGACCCCCCCAGCGGGGGCCGCGCTTGGGCCTACAATGAGCAGTTCTTC	CASRDPPSGGRAWAYNEQFF
TRBD2	TRBV10-3	15	many	TRBJ2-7	TGTGCCATCAGTCCGACTAGCGGGGGCTCCTACGAGCAGTACTTC	CAISPTSGGSYEQYF
.	TRBV12-5	13	many	TRBJ2-5	TGTGCTAGTGCCATCGGGGTTAAAGAGACCCAGTACTTC	CASAIGVKETQYF
TRBD2	TRBV2	12	many	TRBJ2-1	TGTGCCAGCAGTGACGGGGGGAGAGAGCAGTTCTTC	CASSDGGREQFF
.	TRBV19	15	.	TRBJ2-2	TGTGCCAGTAGTATGATGCGGGACCTGGGCGGGGAGCTGTTTTTT	CASSMMRDLGGELFF
.	TRBV2	14	few	TRBJ1-4	TGTGCCAGCAGCCTCGACGCCCCTGGTGAAAAACTGTTTTTT	CASSLDAPGEKLFF
TRBD1	TRBV20-1	17	.	TRBJ2-7	TGCAGTGCTAGAGGGGGCAGGGGGAGAGGGGGTTCCTACGAGCAGTACTTC	CSARGGRGRGGSYEQYF
.	TRBV29-1	13	.	TRBJ1-2	TGCAGCGTAAGACAGTTCACCAACTATGGCTACACCTTC	CSVRQFTNYGYTF
TRBD1	TRBV5-1	14	few	TRBJ2-7	TGCGCCAGCAGCTTCTGGACAGGGGGATACGAGCAGTACTTC	CASSFWTGGYEQYF
TRBD2	TRBV28	16	few	TRBJ2-7	TGTGCCAGCAGTGGGGGAGGGTCCCAGGTGCGGTACGAGCAGTACTTC	CASSGGGSQVRYEQYF
.	TRBV28	17	few	TRBJ2-5	TGTGCCAGCAGGCCGACTGGGGCTTCGTTGGGCGGAGAGACCCAGTACTTC	CASRPTGASLGGETQYF
.	TRBV7-2	13	.	TRBJ2-4	TGTGCCAGCAGCCGGGACCAGCACAATGAGCAGTACTTC	CASSRDQHNEQYF
TRBD2	TRBV6-5	16	.	TRBJ2-3	TGTGCCAGCAGTTACGGAAGCGGGAGGAGGGGAGATACGCAGTATTTT	CASSYGSGRRGDTQYF
.	TRBV25-1	15	.	TRBJ2-1	TGTGCCAGCAGACAAGGGGGGGGCTCCTACAATGAGCAGTTCTTC	CASRQGGGSYNEQFF
.	TRBV12-3/TRBV12-4	13	.	TRBJ2-7	TGTGTCAGCAGAAATGGGGCATCCTACGAGCAGTACTTC	CVSRNGASYEQYF
TRBD1	TRBV7-2	15	few	TRBJ2-7	TGTGCCAGCAGCTTAGCGGGACAGGGATCCTACAAGCAGTACTTC	CASSLAGQGSYKQYF
TRBD1	TRBV29-1	16	many	TRBJ2-7	TGCAGCGTCGAGGCTCTCCGAGACAGGGAGCCCTACGAGCAGTACTTC	CSVEALRDREPYEQYF
.	TRBV11-2	14	many	TRBJ2-3	TGTGCCAGCACCCTTAACGGGGGCACAGATACGCAGTATTTT	CASTLNGGTDTQYF
.	TRBV6-2/TRBV6-3	13	many	TRBJ2-1	TGTGCCAGCAGTTACGGACAGAACAATGAGCAGTTCTTC	CASSYGQNNEQFF
.	TRBV5-1	15	.	TRBJ1-4	TGCGCCAGCAGCTTGTCGGGGCAGGGGCAGGAAAAACTGTTTTTT	CASSLSGQGQEKLFF
TRBD1	TRBV28	18	.	TRBJ2-6	TGTGCCAGCAGTCCCTCGGGACAGGTACTTTCCGGGGCCAACGTCCTGACTTTC	CASSPSGQVLSGANVLTF
.	TRBV7-9	15	.	TRBJ2-1	TGTTCCAGCAGCTTAGAGGGGGGCTCCTACAATGAGCAGTTCTTC	CSSSLEGGSYNEQFF
.	TRBV3-1	15	few	TRBJ1-2	TGTGCCAGCAGCCAAACGAATCGGCAGGGACATGGCTACACCTTC	CASSQTNRQGHGYTF
.	TRBV12-5	15	.	TRBJ2-1	TGTGCTAGTGGTTTAGGGGGGAGCGCCTACAATGAGCAGTTCTTC	CASGLGGSAYNEQFF
.	TRBV4-1	16	.	TRBJ1-4	TGCGCCAGCAGCCAAGAATGGGCCAGACCTAGGGAAAAACTGTTTTTT	CASSQEWARPREKLFF
.	TRBV6-5	12	.	TRBJ1-2	TGTGCCAGCACGAGGAGGGGCGACGGCTACACCTTC	CASTRRGDGYTF
.	TRBV6-5	14	.	TRBJ1-6	TGTGCCAGCAGAAAACAGGTTATGAATTCACCCCTCCACTTT	CASRKQVMNSPLHF
.	TRBV2	13	.	TRBJ2-6	TGTGCCAGCCAGGGCTCTGGGACCAACGTCCTGACTTTC	CASQGSGTNVLTF
TRBD1	TRBV20-1	16	.	TRBJ2-1	TGCAGTGCCCTACCAATCGACAGGGACTCCTACAATGAGCAGTTCTTC	CSALPIDRDSYNEQFF
.	TRBV20-1	14	once	TRBJ2-3	TGCAGTGCATACGGGGAGACAGACACAGATACGCAGTATTTT	CSAYGETDTDTQYF
.	TRBV7-9	15	.	TRBJ1-2	TGTGCCAGCAGCTTAGCGACTTGGAGGGGCTATGGCTACACCTTC	CASSLATWRGYGYTF
.	TRBV28	17	.	TRBJ2-3	TGTGCCAGCAGTGTCCCGAAGTCGGGGGATAACACAGATACGCAGTATTTT	CASSVPKSGDNTDTQYF
.	TRBV3-1	16	.	TRBJ2-1	TGTGCCAGCAGCCAAGATTCTAGGGGGGGCGGGGATGAGCAGTTCTTC	CASSQDSRGGGDEQFF
TRBD2	TRBV7-2	15	many	TRBJ2-7	TGTGCCAGCAGCGATCGACTAGCACTCAACTACGAGCAGTACTTC	CASSDRLALNYEQYF
TRBD2	TRBV3-1	14	.	TRBJ2-7	TGTGCCAGCAGACGCGGCGGGGGGGCCTACGAGCAGTACTTC	CASRRGGGAYEQYF
.	TRBV20-1	12	few	TRBJ1-1	TGCAGTGCTCATCAGGGACCCTCTGAAGCTTTCTTT	CSAHQGPSEAFF
.	TRBV20-1	10	many	TRBJ1-2	TGCAGTGCTAGAGAGGGCGGCTACACCTTC	CSAREGGYTF
.	TRBV10-3	17	.	TRBJ2-7	TGTGCCATCAGTGAGTCCACTGGGGCAGGGGAGTCCTACGAGCAGTACTTC	CAISESTGAGESYEQYF
.	TRBV5-1	16	few	TRBJ2-3	TGCGCCAGCAGCTACCGGGGGAACCGGGTCAGAGATACGCAGTATTTT	CASSYRGNRVRDTQYF